This TCR beta chain was profiled in a study of identifying expanded T cells in peripheral blood. Findings and limits, study-wide: Differentially abundant clones: roughly 1.3 between replicates, approximately 16 at around 2 weeks, roughly 18 at four.

Assay: immunoSEQ multiplex PCR; the TCRdb copy retains only in-frame clones and omits some. This sample yields about 80,000 clones, of which more than 70% are seen a single time; roughly 20% belongs to the top ten. This CDR3 contains 15 residues. The V gene lost 0 bases and the J gene lost 3 bases, with 12 bases spanning the gap. Per germline, CDR1 LGHNA and CDR2 YNFKEQ. Comment on this clone: What it binds is not known.

This clonotype was obtained from a person between 18 and 75 years old in good health. The genes are TRBV4-2 and TRBJ2-7; the D gene is possibly TRBD2 (5 bases). Sequencing was performed on blood. In DNA, the CDR3 is TGTGCCAGCAGCCAAGAGGCAGCGGCGGGCTACGAGCAGTACTTC. Translating gives CASSQEAAAGYEQYF.